The clone carrying this T cell receptor beta chain was picked up a small number of times. The junction does not match germline at one end; this may be a read error. This CDR3 is built from 12 residues. Germline V gene lookup returns CDR1 MNHEY and CDR2 SVGEGT. This sample is drawn from a study of human T cells and chemical hapten exposure. TCRdb reprocessed the RACE reads with MiXCR, giving one entry per CDR3 protein. The table has 300,000 to 450,000 distinct CDR3 sequences, 4% to 6% seen once; the top ten hold 2.6%. Time point reported: pre-sensitization, week 0. Treatment: therapeutic diphenylcyclopropenone sensitization with weekly scalp DPC.

The chain carries TRBV6-2 or TRBV6-3 and TRBJ1-5; no clear D gene. This material consisted of whole blood, taken in connection with sensitization to the hapten diphenylcyclopropenone (DPC). The sequence was collected from a woman aged 45 to 65 with alopecia areata. Some clones in this sample may be carry-over from other donors' samples. CDR3 bases: TGTGCCAGCAGTCACTCAGACCAGCCCCAGCATTTT. Translating gives CASSHSDQPQHF.